This is a list of T cell receptor beta chains from one sample in a study of molecular identifiers for immune sequencing clone quantification. TCRdb used MiXCR to reprocess the PCR reads, holding one entry per CDR3 protein. The sample records some 97,000 distinct CDR3 sequences, roughly a quarter being singletons. Material: naive CD8+ T cells from blood, with Jurkat cell RNA spiked in. These receptors all come from a human donor in good health. Some libraries in this study had Jurkat cell RNA spiked in. Both conserved end residues are part of each CDR3. The order of the fields is D gene, J gene, clone size, V gene, CDR3 DNA, CDR3 protein. A D gene is named only where the DNA matches it firmly. Size tells how often a clone was seen (once, few, many) or the class of an expanded clone, and some rows leave it out.

- TRBJ1-4 few TRBV2 TGTGCCAGCAGTCCAGGGGCAGCGACTAATGAAAAACCGTTTTTT CASSPGAATNEKPFF
- TRBJ1-6 - TRBV5-4 TGTGCCAGCAGCTCGGCAGGGGAGAGGGCTAATTCACCCCTCCACTTT CASSSAGERANSPLHF
TRBD2 TRBJ2-3 - TRBV7-6 TGTGCCAGCAGGGCGGGGGAGACAGATACGCAGTATTTT CASRAGETDTQYF
- TRBJ1-3 few TRBV2 TGTGCCAGCAGTGAGTGGGGGACTGGAAACACCATATATTTT CASSEWGTGNTIYF
TRBD1 TRBJ1-1 many TRBV19 TGTGCCAGTAGAGAGGGGGCCACTGAAGCTTTCTTT CASREGATEAFF
- TRBJ2-3 many TRBV11-2 TGTGCCAGCAGCTTAGTAGGGGGGGAAACAGATACGCAGTATTTT CASSLVGGETDTQYF
- TRBJ2-3 many TRBV13 TGTGCCAGCAGCTCTAGCTGGGGGGACCCCCGCACAGATACGCAGTATTTT CASSSSWGDPRTDTQYF
- TRBJ1-5 - TRBV12-3/TRBV12-4 TGTGCCAGCAGCCGTTGGGCCAATCAGCCCCAGCATTTT CASSRWANQPQHF
- TRBJ2-1 many TRBV7-9 TGTGCCAGCAGCCAGGGTGACTACAATGAGCAGTTCTTC CASSQGDYNEQFF
TRBD2 TRBJ2-3 few TRBV7-9 TGTGCCAGCCAGGAGGTAGCGGGAGGTGTCACAGATACGCAGTATTTT CASQEVAGGVTDTQYF
- TRBJ1-1 many TRBV28 TGTGCCAGCAGTGTCACAGAGAACACTGAAGCTTTCTTT CASSVTENTEAFF
- TRBJ2-2 - TRBV19 TGTGCCAGTAGTCTTCCGGTGGGGACCGGGGAGCTGTTTTTT CASSLPVGTGELFF
- TRBJ2-3 many TRBV27 TGTGCCAGCAGTACGGAGACCAGTGGTACAGATACGCAGTATTTT CASSTETSGTDTQYF
TRBD2 TRBJ2-4 many TRBV20-1 TGCAGTGCTAAAAGCTGGAGGGAGGGCAAAAACATTCAGTACTTC CSAKSWREGKNIQYF
- TRBJ2-7 many TRBV6-5 TGTGCCAGCAGTTACTCCGCGTCTGGAGGGATCTACGAGCAGTACTTC CASSYSASGGIYEQYF
- TRBJ2-3 - TRBV6-4 TGTGCCAGCAGCCCGGACGGTCCAACCCCCGACACAGATACGCAGTATTTT CASSPDGPTPDTDTQYF
TRBD1 TRBJ2-1 many TRBV7-2 TGTGCCAGCAGCCCGGGACAGGGGGGGTACAATGAGCAGTTCTTC CASSPGQGGYNEQFF
- TRBJ2-1 many TRBV4-1 TGCGCCAGCAGCCCGACAGAATACAATGAGCAGTTCTTC CASSPTEYNEQFF
TRBD2 TRBJ2-3 many TRBV7-9 TGTGCCAGCAGCCCCCAGACTAGCGGGGTATTCGGAGATACGCAGTATTTT CASSPQTSGVFGDTQYF
- TRBJ1-4 many TRBV7-9 TGTGCCAGCAGCTTAGAATCGGCATCTAATGAAAAACTGTTTTTT CASSLESASNEKLFF
TRBD1 TRBJ2-1 - TRBV12-3/TRBV12-4 TGTGCCAGCAATAACGGACAGGGGGGGTACAATGAGCTGTTCTTC CASNNGQGGYNELFF
TRBD2 TRBJ2-7 - TRBV6-2/TRBV6-3 TGTGCCAGCAGTACCTTTTTAGCGGGTCTCCCCTACGAGCAGTACTTC CASSTFLAGLPYEQYF
- TRBJ1-5 few TRBV7-6 TGTGCCAGCAGCCTGGACTGGACGAATCAGCCCCAGCATTTT CASSLDWTNQPQHF
- TRBJ1-1 - TRBV6-6 TGTGCCAGCACCTCCCCCCGGGGAGGCACTGAAGCTTTCTTT CASTSPRGGTEAFF
TRBD2 TRBJ2-1 - TRBV5-1 TGCGCCAGCAGCATACTCTCCGGGCTAGCGGGAGGGGATGAGCAGTTCTTC CASSILSGLAGGDEQFF
- TRBJ1-1 many TRBV19 TGTGCCAGTAGTATAAAGTACCAGTCTTCTGACGTGAACACTGAAGCTTTCTTT CASSIKYQSSDVNTEAFF
TRBD2 TRBJ2-1 - TRBV7-9 TGTGCCAGCAGCTTCGGACTAGCGGAAGAAAATGAGCAGTTCTTC CASSFGLAEENEQFF
- TRBJ1-1 many TRBV7-9 TGTGCCAGCAGCTCCGAGGAGACCTCAGGCTCTGAAGCTTTCTTT CASSSEETSGSEAFF